The entry below gives a single T cell receptor (beta chain) sequence along with its context. No antigen is known for it. The data derive from a study of cytomegalovirus exposure and HLA in healthy donors. Vbeta (60) and Jbeta (13) primers were used in the PCR. Assay used: immunoSEQ multiplex PCR; TCRdb lists only in-frame clones, some missing. The sample lists 100,000 to 150,000 clones, roughly 76% occurring once. The V gene's germline CDR1 is GTSNPN and CDR2 SVGIG (reference sequence). There are 14 residues in the CDR3. Trimming took off 2 bases at V and 7 bases at J, with 14 bases between the two ends. Study results and limitations: Trimming of TCR beta V- and J-genes showed a link, identified in a later analysis, to a missense DCLRE1C variant. Reports indicated that the classifier achieved high specificity and sensitivity in diagnosing cytomegalovirus status.

This chain uses TRBV30 with TRBJ2-2; D call uncertain. Specimen: PBMCs. The TCR comes from a woman in her sixties or seventies in good health and CMV-seropositive. The CDR3 nucleotides are TGTGCCTGGAGTCTCCTAGACGGCGGCGGGGAGCTGTTTTTT. The encoded protein is CAWSLLDGGGELFF.